The entry below describes one T cell receptor (beta chain). Its antigen is unidentified. CDR3 size: 16 residues. Looked up from germline, CDR1 is MNHEY and CDR2 is SVGAGI. The V end lost 0 bases, the J end lost 0 bases, and 11 bases lay between the germline ends. Template switching with 5'RACE generated the TCR cDNA and added a universal primer site and UMIs. Using its own MiXCR run on the 5' RACE reads, TCRdb lists one record per CDR3 protein. This sample yields 170,000 or so distinct CDR3 sequences, of which around 9% are seen a single time; roughly a third belongs to the top ten. The data belong to a study of T cells after yellow fever vaccination. Study results and caveats: A small share of clonotypes appeared in both CD4 and CD8 compartments. Most clones from primary vaccination resurfaced after the booster (around 95% CD4, around 90% CD8). Abundant clonotypes from the bulk population could contaminate FACS-sorted repertoires.

The specimen comprised CD8+ T cells sorted from PBMCs, sampled 45 days after the yellow fever booster vaccination. The receptor was derived from a man aged 18 to 29 who received the YFV17D yellow fever vaccine. The chain is built from TRBV6-5 and TRBJ1-2; D unclear. CDR3 sequence (DNA): TGTGCCAGCAGTTACTCTCAGACGGAGACTAACTATGGCTACACCTTC. Its translation is CASSYSQTETNYGYTF.